This T cell receptor beta chain is from a study of CD8+CD57+ T cells in acquired aplastic anemia. Across the study: Roughly 3.2 ug was the average amount of DNA from sorted CD4+ and CD8+ cells. Study-wide results and limits: Roughly 28 was the count of CD8+ CDR3 sequences that patients shared with controls. Researchers reported that CD8+ Simpson's diversity was not significantly different in patients versus controls.

V was clipped by 2 bases and J by 2 bases, with 6 bases between them. CDR1 is MNHEY, CDR2 SVGAGI, per germline. CDR3 length: 13 residues. It was patients with CD8+CD57+ cell expansion by flow cytometry who were chosen for sequencing. No therapy had been given to the patients at the time of blood sampling. The use of genomic DNA as template underpinned the TCR beta VDJ and CDR3 profiling. Using its own MiXCR run on the reads, TCRdb lists one record per CDR3 protein. The sample gives a few hundred thousand distinct CDR3 sequences, roughly 53% of which show up once; roughly 21% is in the top ten. This clonotype was observed many times. The antigen remains undetermined.

Sequences were obtained from sorted CD4+, CD8+, or CD8+CD57+ T cells (not recorded which) from PBMCs. The sequence was obtained from a human donor with aplastic anemia. The rearrangement uses TRBV6-5 and TRBJ1-1; a weak D match, TRBD1 (5 bases). The CDR3 sequence is CASSYQGNTEAFF. The CDR3 bases are TGTGCCAGCAGTTACCAGGGAAACACTGAAGCTTTCTTT.